Listed here is a single TCR beta chain. Authors' data handling: Quantification of nucleated cells was approximated via reference gene primer amplification. Measured with immunoSEQ multiplex PCR; TCRdb has only the in-frame clones, and not every one. D and trimming were read from the DNA, whereas the V and J calls and clone size are those reported in that table. The repertoire has hundreds of thousands of clones, about 80% of them found once; the top ten carry around 1.8%. These data come from a study of blood T cell repertoires in COVID-19. In the study overall: The United States, Italy and Spain were the sources of the acute and convalescent COVID-19 samples. T cells, B-cell-depleted T cells, or PBMCs supplied cDNA or gDNA.

This CDR3 spans 13 amino acids. Looked up from germline, CDR1 is GTSNPN and CDR2 is SVGIG (reference sequence). V was clipped by 4 bases and J by 7 bases, with 16 bases between them. This clonotype was obtained from a woman older than 75 with acute or convalescent COVID-19. The rearrangement uses TRBV30 and TRBJ2-5, with a tentative D call TRBD2 (7 bases). Sequencing was performed on peripheral blood. The DNA for the CDR3 is TGTGCCTGGACTCTAGCGGAGGGGGGGACCCAGTACTTC. Translated: CAWTLAEGGTQYF.